Reported below is one T cell receptor (beta chain). Authors' data handling: Reference gene primers were amplified, and this amplification served to estimate nucleated cell counts. The protocol was immunoSEQ multiplex PCR, while the TCRdb copy is restricted to in-frame clones and leaves out a portion. Clonal size and the V and J genes are those of that table, whereas D and trimming came from the DNA. The sample has over 350,000 clones, 80% to 90% seen once. The record originates from a study of blood T cell repertoires in COVID-19. Study-wide context: The cDNA or gDNA used as material had been derived from T cells, B-cell-depleted T cells, or PBMCs.

Those enrolled, adults aged about 18 to 95 years, came from some 23 US areas. CDR3 size: 16 residues. Germline V gene sequence: CDR1 SGHTA, CDR2 FQGNSA. V trimming: 1 base; J trimming: 2 bases; junction bases outside the gene matches: 4. Sequencing was performed on PBMCs or T cells enriched from blood (not recorded which). This TCR was sampled from a woman in her forties or fifties who had recovered from COVID-19. This chain joins TRBV7-2 and TRBJ2-7; 11 bases line up with TRBD2. The CDR3 DNA reads TGTGCCAGCAGCTTAGGGACTAGCGGGCCTACCTACGAGCAGTACTTC. Amino acid sequence: CASSLGTSGPTYEQYF.